The clone carrying this TCR beta chain was observed a single time. As yet, its antigen is unknown. The sample is drawn from a study of cytomegalovirus exposure and HLA in healthy donors. Findings and limits, study-wide: Whilst most TCR sequences proved rare, a subset of public TCRs occurred across many donors. As a later analysis showed, several of the most significant clusters appeared to be linked to common viral pathogens.

In the PCR, 60 Vbeta and 13 Jbeta primers were used. Sequencing was performed with immunoSEQ multiplex PCR; in TCRdb, only in-frame clones are kept and a portion is missing. Here the sample spans roughly 150,000 clones, approximately 80% being singletons. Germline V lookup: CDR1 MNHEY, CDR2 SVGAGI. The V end was cut by 2 bases, the J end by 4 bases, with 8 bases between. This CDR3 comprises 14 residues. This chain links TRBV6-5 with TRBJ2-2; D perhaps matches TRBD2 (6 bases). The TCR comes from a young woman in good health and CMV-seronegative. The sequencing input was PBMCs. CDR3 sequence (DNA): TGTGCCAGCAGTTACGGGGGGTCCACCGGGGAGCTGTTTTTT. It translates to CASSYGGSTGELFF.